The 10 T cell receptor beta chains below come from one sample, sequenced in a study of T cell changes during pregnancy in multiple sclerosis. TCRdb's copy holds only in-frame clones and misses some; the assay was immunoSEQ multiplex PCR. The data show about 68,000 clones, with 92% seen just once and about 1.5% held by the top ten. The sequencing used peripheral blood, collected in the second trimester of pregnancy. These receptors all come from a female donor in good health, enrolled as a control in a pregnancy study.

This chain links TRBV7-2 with TRBJ2-7; a weak D match, TRBD1 (5 bases). Germline values: CDR1 SGHTA, CDR2 FQGNSA. The CDR3 is 15 amino acids. V lost 0 bases to trimming and J lost 4 bases, with 13 bases between them. The CDR3 here is CASSLATDNLYEQYF. The CDR3 coding sequence is TGTGCCAGCAGCTTAGCAACGGACAACCTTTACGAGCAGTACTTC.

This rearrangement joins TRBV4-1 to TRBJ2-1, with TRBD2 matching over 10 bases. Germline CDR1 and CDR2: MGHRA and YSYEKL. V shed 4 bases and J 9 bases; nucleotides not matched to a gene: 24. There are 20 residues in the CDR3. DNA of the CDR3: TGCGCCAGCAGCCCCGGGGTCTTCAGCGGGAGGGCCCTGAGTCGCACTGAGCAGTTCTTC. This gives the protein CASSPGVFSGRALSRTEQFF.

This chain connects TRBV28 to TRBJ1-2, with a tentative D call TRBD1 (6 bases). Trimming left V 5 bases short and J 4 bases short, with 14 bases between. CDR3 size: 14 residues. Germline-derived CDR1 and CDR2 are MDHEN and SYDVKM. CDR3 DNA: TGTGCCAGCAGTACTGAGGACAGTTTCTATGGCTACACCTTC. Its translation is CASSTEDSFYGYTF.

V gene TRBV14 combines with J gene TRBJ2-7; D ambiguous. V was trimmed by 1 base and J by 3 bases, leaving 13 bases between them. Per the germline V gene, CDR1 is SGHDN and CDR2 is FVKESK. The length of the CDR3 is 15 residues. DNA of the CDR3: TGTGCCAGCAGCCAAGCCCTAGGCGGTAACTACGAGCAGTACTTC. It yields the protein CASSQALGGNYEQYF. Together with reference TRBV14 and TRBJ2-7, the CDR3 gives the full variable domain: EAGVTQFPSHSVIEKGQTVTLRCDPISGHDNLYWYRRVMGKEIKFLLHFVKESKQDESGMPNNRFLAERTGGTYSTLKVQPAELEDSGVYFCASSQALGGNYEQYFGPGTRLTVT.

This clone showed up just once. The chain carries TRBV28 and TRBJ2-1; possible D gene TRBD1, 6 bases. Trimming stripped 8 bases from V and 10 bases from J, with 12 bases between. The CDR3 totals 11 residues. CDR1 and CDR2 (germline): MDHEN, SYDVKM. CDR3 sequence: CASHQGTEQFF. The CDR3 region has the DNA TGTGCCAGCCATCAGGGGACAGAGCAGTTCTTC.

The CDR3 region is CASSLARTSGSPQYF. The CDR3 region has the DNA TGTGCCAGCAGCTTAGCGCGGACTAGCGGATCCCCGCAGTATTTT. V is TRBV7-2 and J is TRBJ2-3; TRBD2 agrees at 10 bases. After removal of 0 bases from V and 10 bases from J, the junction contained 7 bases not matched to a gene. CDR3 size: 15 residues. Germline-derived CDR1 and CDR2 are SGHTA and FQGNSA.

The gene calls are TRBV28 and TRBJ1-3; no reliable D call. The germline V gene has CDR1 MDHEN and CDR2 SYDVKM. The CDR3 loop spans 15 amino acids. V was clipped by 8 bases and J by 8 bases, with 22 bases between them. The CDR3 loop is CASATAALGVHTIYF. In nucleotides, the CDR3 is TGTGCCAGCGCTACTGCCGCGCTTGGTGTCCACACCATATATTTT.

The gene calls are TRBV19 and TRBJ1-6; 8 nucleotides line up with TRBD1. Germline CDR1 LNHDA, CDR2 SQIVND (reference sequence). This CDR3 region has 16 residues. V gave up 5 bases and J gave up 5 bases; unmatched junction bases: 8. In DNA, the CDR3 is TGTGCCAGTAGTGCGAGACAGGGGCGACATAATTCACCCCTCCACTTT. Translating gives CASSARQGRHNSPLHF.

The chain is built from TRBV28 and TRBJ1-4; 7 nucleotides match TRBD1. The V and J ends lost 4 bases and 7 bases, in that order; junction bases with no gene match: 6. The CDR3 is made up of 14 amino acids. Germline CDR1 MDHEN, CDR2 SYDVKM. The CDR3 DNA reads as TGTGCCAGCAGTTCGACAGGGAGTGGTGAAAAACTGTTTTTT. Encoded protein: CASSSTGSGEKLFF.

The gene calls are TRBV18 and TRBJ2-7; weak D call: TRBD2 (5 bases). Looked up from germline, CDR1 is KGHSH and CDR2 is LQKENI. Trimming shortened V by 6 bases and J by 1 base, and 13 bases separated the two germline ends. The CDR3 length is 14 residues. This chain's CDR3 is CASSTRRGSYEQYF. DNA of the CDR3: TGTGCCAGCTCTACCCGGCGAGGGTCCTACGAGCAGTACTTC.